Presented here are 8 T cell receptor beta chains from one specimen sequenced in a study of control samples from healthy donors and cancer patients. Method: immunoSEQ multiplex PCR; TCRdb's copy keeps in-frame clones and lacks some. The sample has 1,500 to 2,000 clones, around 84% seen once. The sequencing input was formalin-fixed, paraffin-embedded tissue. These receptors were taken from a female donor with lung cancer.

This clone was seen just once. V usage is TRBV5-6 and J usage is TRBJ2-5, with D possibly being TRBD1 or TRBD2 (5 bases each). The CDR3 runs 14 residues. The germline V and J ends were trimmed by 4 bases and 2 bases, with 12 bases remaining between them. Germline V gene sequence: CDR1 SGHDT, CDR2 YYEEEE. CDR3 loop: CASSLRGPQETQYF. DNA of the CDR3: TGTGCCAGCAGCCTCCGGGGCCCACAAGAGACCCAGTACTTC.

The CDR3 coding sequence is TGTGCCAGCAGTATACTCAGGAACTACGAGCAGTACTTC. This gives the protein CASSILRNYEQYF. The chain links TRBV28 to TRBJ2-7; D unclear. CDR3 length: 13 residues. V lost 5 bases and J 3 bases, leaving 11 bases between the germline ends. Looked up from germline, CDR1 is MDHEN and CDR2 is SYDVKM.

This clone was counted between two and nine times. The chain uses TRBV6-4 and TRBJ1-2, with D maybe TRBD1 (6 bases). Looked up from germline, CDR1 is MRHNA and CDR2 is SNTAGT. V lost 4 bases to trimming and J lost 7 bases, with 19 bases between them. This CDR3 is built from 15 residues. DNA of the CDR3: TGTGCCAGCAGTGGGGGGGACACAGATTTTGGTGGCTACACCTTC. Its protein product is CASSGGDTDFGGYTF.

CDR3 sequence: CASSTGGRAGEQYF. Written as DNA, the CDR3 is TGTGCCAGCTCGACCGGGGGCAGGGCGGGCGAGCAGTACTTC. The chain has TRBV7-9 and TRBJ2-7; either TRBD1 or TRBD2 may supply D (6 bases each). Germline CDR1 is SEHNR and CDR2 is FQNEAQ (reference sequence). CDR3 size: 14 residues. The V end lost 8 bases, the J end lost 6 bases, and 20 bases lay between the germline ends.

The chain recombines TRBV2 with TRBJ2-3; 14 bases align to TRBD2. This CDR3 is 15 amino acids long. With 8 bases clipped from V and 2 bases from J, the junction kept 3 bases outside the gene matches. The germline V gene encodes CDR1 SNHLY and CDR2 FYNNEI. Written as DNA, the CDR3 is TGTGCCAGCGGGACTAGCGGGAGCGTCACAGATACGCAGTATTTT. It yields the protein CASGTSGSVTDTQYF. The entire variable domain, with the rest obtained from reference TRBV2 and TRBJ2-3, is as follows: EPEVTQTPSHQVTQMGQEVILRCVPISNHLYFYWYRQILGQKVEFLVSFYNNEISEKSEIFDDQFSVERPDGSNFTLKIRSTKLEDSAMYFCASGTSGSVTDTQYFGPGTRLTVL.

J is TRBJ2-7 and V is TRBV7-9; D is uncertain. The CDR3 totals 14 residues. CDR1 and CDR2 from the germline V gene are SEHNR and FQNEAQ (reference sequence). Deletions cut 5 bases from V and 2 bases from J, with 13 bases between. The CDR3 sequence: CASSPDLSPYEQYF. CDR3 in DNA: TGTGCCAGCAGCCCGGACCTCTCCCCCTACGAGCAGTACTTC.

The chain is built from TRBV6-2 or TRBV6-3 and TRBJ2-1; D is unresolved. Germline CDR1 and CDR2: MNHEY and SVGEGT. This CDR3 has 13 residues. Trimming shortened V by 0 bases and J by 8 bases, and 8 bases separated the two germline ends. CDR3 nucleotide sequence: TGTGCCAGCAGTTACTCGATGAGCGATGAGCAGTTCTTC. Amino acids: CASSYSMSDEQFF.

The sample holds one count of this clone. The chain couples TRBV18 to TRBJ2-7; a weak D match, TRBD2 (5 bases). This CDR3 spans 15 amino acids. V was pared by 5 bases and J by 2 bases, with 16 bases between. The germline gives CDR1 KGHSH, CDR2 LQKENI. CDR3 region: CASSTTGGSTYEQYF. CDR3 coding DNA: TGTGCCAGCTCAACAACGGGCGGGTCCACCTACGAGCAGTACTTC. Complete variable domain (other parts from reference TRBV18 and TRBJ2-7): NAGVMQNPRHLVRRRGQEARLRCSPMKGHSHVYWYRQLPEEGLKFMVYLQKENIIDESGMPKERFSAEFPKEGPSILRIQQVVRGDSAAYFCASSTTGGSTYEQYFGPGTRLTVT.